Listed below are T cell receptor beta chains from one sample, sequenced in a study of long-term antiretroviral therapy in people with HIV. Sequencing was performed with immunoSEQ multiplex PCR; in TCRdb, only in-frame clones are kept and a portion is missing. The sample records fewer than 30,000 clones, roughly four fifths being singletons. The sample in question was unsorted PBMCs, obtained 4.4 years after starting antiretroviral therapy. These receptors were collected from a man aged 25-45 years with HIV. CDR3s include the opening cysteine and the closing phenylalanine or tryptophan. D genes are given only for firm matches. For some rows the clone size is stated as once, few or many, or as a class when expanded; others skip it.

V gene	D gene	clone size	J gene	CDR3 DNA	CDR3 protein
TRBV5-6	-	-	TRBJ2-7	TGTGCCAGCAGCCCTTTTCCCTCCTACGAGCAGTACTTC	CASSPFPSYEQYF
TRBV2	-	-	TRBJ1-6	TGTGCCAGCAGGACTGACAGGAGCTCCTATAATTCACCCCTCCACTTT	CASRTDRSSYNSPLHF
TRBV7-9	-	-	TRBJ1-2	TGTGCCAGCAGCCCTTGGACGGATAACTATGGCTACACCTTC	CASSPWTDNYGYTF
TRBV7-9	-	-	TRBJ1-1	TGTGCCAGCAGTCCGTGGGAGAGGTTAGACACTGAAGCTTTCTTT	CASSPWERLDTEAFF
TRBV4-1	TRBD2	-	TRBJ2-1	TGCGCCAGCAGCCAATTCACTAGCGGACGGAATGAGCAGTTCTTC	CASSQFTSGRNEQFF
TRBV12-5	-	-	TRBJ1-2	TGTGCTAGTGGTCCGCGCCTCCAAGAAACCTATGGCTACACCTTC	CASGPRLQETYGYTF
TRBV2	-	-	TRBJ2-7	TGTGCCAGCAGTGAATCTGGGCCTATTAAGGCCTACGAGCAGTACTTC	CASSESGPIKAYEQYF
TRBV29-1	-	-	TRBJ2-7	TGCAGCGTTTGGGACAAAGGCTACGAGCAGTACTTC	CSVWDKGYEQYF
TRBV5-4	-	-	TRBJ2-7	TGTGCCAGCAGCCTCCGGAGGGCGTCAGGGGGCTACGAGCAGTACTTC	CASSLRRASGGYEQYF
TRBV11-1	-	-	TRBJ1-1	TGTGCCAGCAGCTTCAGAGGGTCGGAGACGATGGACACTGAAGCTTTCTTT	CASSFRGSETMDTEAFF
TRBV5-5	-	-	TRBJ1-1	TGTGCCAGCAGCGCGACAGCTACGAACACTGAAGCTTTCTTT	CASSATATNTEAFF
TRBV19	-	few	TRBJ2-7	TGTGCCAGTAGTGATCCCCAGGTTCGCGAGCAGTACTTC	CASSDPQVREQYF
TRBV19	-	once	TRBJ2-6	TGTGCCAGTACCGGGACGCGGTTCCAGGGGGCCAACGTCCTGACTTTC	CASTGTRFQGANVLTF
TRBV5-6	-	-	TRBJ1-4	TGTGCCAGCAGCCCCCAGGGGCGGACTAATGAAAAACTGTTTTTT	CASSPQGRTNEKLFF
TRBV9	-	-	TRBJ1-1	TGTGCCAGCAGCGTAGGAGGTAGGGAGGGCACTGAAGCTTTCTTT	CASSVGGREGTEAFF
TRBV10-3	TRBD1	-	TRBJ2-7	TGTGCCATCAGTGGCAGGGGGAGCTCCTACGAGCAGTACTTC	CAISGRGSSYEQYF
TRBV5-4	-	-	TRBJ1-1	TGTGCCAGCAGCACCCGTGGGGGGCTGGCCGCTGAAGCTTTCTTT	CASSTRGGLAAEAFF
TRBV5-6	TRBD1	medium-sized	TRBJ2-2	TGTGCCAGCTGGGACAGCCGAACCGGGGAGCTGTTTTTT	CASWDSRTGELFF
TRBV5-1	TRBD1	once	TRBJ1-1	TGCGCCAGCAGCACCAAAAGGGGGCTGAACACTGAAGCTTTCTTT	CASSTKRGLNTEAFF
TRBV2	-	-	TRBJ1-5	TGTGCCAGCAGTGAATTGGGACAAAATCAGCCCCAGCATTTT	CASSELGQNQPQHF
TRBV27	-	-	TRBJ2-7	TGTGCCAGCGCATTCCGAGAGGGGTCTGGGGAGCAGTACTTC	CASAFREGSGEQYF
TRBV7-3	-	-	TRBJ2-1	TGTGCCAGCAGCCTCGGGGGCTCCTACAATGAGCAGTTCTTC	CASSLGGSYNEQFF
TRBV7-2	-	-	TRBJ2-7	TGTGCCAGCAGCTGGGGGGCGGTAGCCTACGAGCAGTACTTC	CASSWGAVAYEQYF
TRBV7-2	-	-	TRBJ2-7	TGTGCCAGCCTTTACGGGTACGAGCAGTACTTC	CASLYGYEQYF
TRBV19	-	-	TRBJ1-1	TGTGCCAGTAAGCAGGGAGCCGACACTGAAGCTTTCTTT	CASKQGADTEAFF
TRBV28	TRBD1	-	TRBJ1-2	TGTGCCAGCAGTACAGGACAGGGGACCTATGGCTACACCTTC	CASSTGQGTYGYTF
TRBV2	-	-	TRBJ2-7	TGTGCCAGCAGTCGCCGGGGCGACCGGGCCTACGAGCAGTACTTC	CASSRRGDRAYEQYF
TRBV7-9	-	-	TRBJ1-1	TGTGCCAGCAGCTTAAGTTGGGGCTCGAACACTGAAGCTTTCTTT	CASSLSWGSNTEAFF
TRBV5-1	-	large	TRBJ1-1	TGCGCCAGCAGCTTGCAGGGTTACATGAACACTGAAGCTTTCTTT	CASSLQGYMNTEAFF
TRBV6-5	TRBD1	-	TRBJ1-4	TGTGCCAGCAGAGACAGGGGAAAACTGTTTTTT	CASRDRGKLFF
TRBV27	-	once	TRBJ2-1	TGTGCCAGCAGTTTCAGGCCTCCCAATTTCGATGAGCAGTTCTTC	CASSFRPPNFDEQFF
TRBV5-1	TRBD1	-	TRBJ2-1	TGCGCCAGCAGACTTCCCGGGACAGGGAACTACAATGAGCAGTTCTTC	CASRLPGTGNYNEQFF
TRBV15	-	-	TRBJ2-1	TGTGCCACCTCGGAGGGGCCAGGCAATGAGCAGTTCTTC	CATSEGPGNEQFF
TRBV4-1	TRBD2	-	TRBJ2-7	TGCGCCAGCAGCCAAGATCCCCTCGGACTAGCGGGGGGCCACGAGCAGTACTTC	CASSQDPLGLAGGHEQYF
TRBV19	-	-	TRBJ1-1	TGTGCCAGTAGTGTTGGGAACACTGAAGCTTTCTTT	CASSVGNTEAFF
TRBV7-9	-	-	TRBJ1-1	TGTGCCAGCAGCTTAGACAGGAACACTGAAGCTTTCTTT	CASSLDRNTEAFF
TRBV6-5	TRBD1	-	TRBJ1-5	TGTGCCAGCAGTACAGGGGTAAAACAGCCCCAGCATTTT	CASSTGVKQPQHF
TRBV5-5	-	-	TRBJ2-1	TGTGCCAGCAGCGCCCCCCGACAGGACAATGAGCAGTTCTTC	CASSAPRQDNEQFF
TRBV10-2	TRBD1	-	TRBJ1-1	TGCGCCAGCAGTGACCGGAGACAGGGGGCGCCCTACACTGAAGCTTTCTTT	CASSDRRQGAPYTEAFF
TRBV5-1	-	-	TRBJ2-1	TGCGCCAGCAGCTCCTCGGGACTGCCGAGCTCCTACAATGAGCAGTTCTTC	CASSSSGLPSSYNEQFF
TRBV6-5	TRBD1	-	TRBJ2-5	TGTGCCAGCAGGAATAACAGGGGAAGGACCCAGTACTTC	CASRNNRGRTQYF
TRBV7-8	-	-	TRBJ2-1	TGTGCCAGCAGCTTAGGGAGCGCAGACAGGTTGAGCTCCTACAATGAGCAGTTCTTC	CASSLGSADRLSSYNEQFF
TRBV4-1	TRBD1	-	TRBJ1-2	TGCGCCAGCAGCCGGTCGACAGGGGACCTCTATGGCTACACCTTC	CASSRSTGDLYGYTF
TRBV14	-	-	TRBJ1-1	TGTGCCAGCAGCCAAGGACCCGAAGCTTTCTTT	CASSQGPEAFF
TRBV7-9	-	-	TRBJ1-1	TGTGCCAGCAGCTTAGGGGGCAGCAACACTGAAGCTTTCTTT	CASSLGGSNTEAFF
TRBV6-1	-	-	TRBJ1-6	TGTGCCAGCATGGGGCCAGGCAATTATAATTCACCCCTCCACTTT	CASMGPGNYNSPLHF
TRBV7-6	TRBD1	once	TRBJ2-5	TGTGCCAGCAGCCCAGCGGACAGGCCCCAAGAGACCCAGTACTTC	CASSPADRPQETQYF
TRBV27	-	few	TRBJ2-7	TGTGCCAGCAGTATGGACAGTAGCTACGAGCAGTACTTC	CASSMDSSYEQYF
TRBV6-1	-	once	TRBJ1-6	TGTGCCAGCAGTGAAGACCAGGGTTGGCGGGGAAATTCACCCCTCCACTTT	CASSEDQGWRGNSPLHF
TRBV27	-	-	TRBJ2-6	TGTGCCAGCGGAAGGCAACCTAACTCTGGGGCCAACGTCCTGACTTTC	CASGRQPNSGANVLTF
TRBV4-3	TRBD2	-	TRBJ2-7	TGCGCCAGCAGCCAAGAAGCGGGAGGAACATACGAGCAGTACTTC	CASSQEAGGTYEQYF
TRBV19	-	-	TRBJ2-7	TGTGCCAGTAGTCTGGCGGGACGAAGCTACGAGCAGTACTTC	CASSLAGRSYEQYF
TRBV7-9	-	-	TRBJ1-2	TGTGCCAGCAGTTCATCCGGCCGGCCGGACACCGCCGGCTACACCTTC	CASSSSGRPDTAGYTF
TRBV6-1	TRBD2	-	TRBJ2-2	TGTGCCAGCAGACAAACGGGGAGGGCCGGGGAGCTGTTTTTT	CASRQTGRAGELFF
TRBV14	-	-	TRBJ2-7	TGTGCCAGCAGCACAGCTTCCTACGAGCAGTACTTC	CASSTASYEQYF
TRBV5-3	TRBD2	once	TRBJ2-2	TGTGCCAGAAGCTTGCAACTAGCGGGGGGATTAAACACCGGGGAGCTGTTTTTT	CARSLQLAGGLNTGELFF
TRBV28	-	-	TRBJ1-4	TGTGCCAGCAAACGACGAGCAACTAATGAAAAACTGTTTTTT	CASKRRATNEKLFF
TRBV6-5	-	-	TRBJ1-1	TGTGCCAACCTTGAGGGTGCTGAAGCTTTCTTT	CANLEGAEAFF
TRBV4-1	-	-	TRBJ2-1	TGCGCCAGCAGCCAGCGAGGGGAAGGCCCGAAGGAGCAGTTCTTC	CASSQRGEGPKEQFF
TRBV7-9	TRBD1	-	TRBJ1-1	TGTGCCAGCAGCGACGACGGGACAGGGAAAATTCGAGCTTTCTTT	CASSDDGTGKIRAFF